A selection of T cell receptor beta chains follows, all from one sample in a study of identical twins. TCRdb re-derived calls from the 5' RACE reads in MiXCR, one entry per CDR3 protein. The table has 520,000 or so distinct CDR3 sequences, 22% seen once. The data also belong to a second study, concerning T cells expressing NK-cell markers.

The sequencing input was CD4+ T cells sorted from blood. The receptors were sampled from a woman between 18 and 29 years old in good health. Both conserved end residues are part of each CDR3. A D gene is named only where the DNA matches it firmly. Part of the rows lack a size; the others show once, few, many or a class for expanded clones.

>few|TRBJ2-7|TRBV5-1|NA
CASSSGHGYEQYF
TGCGCCAGCAGCTCGGGACATGGGTACGAGCAGTACTTC
>NA|TRBJ1-1|TRBV20-1|NA
CSALWGANTEAFF
TGCAGTGCTTTATGGGGAGCGAACACTGAAGCTTTCTTT
>NA|TRBJ2-1|TRBV29-1|TRBD2
CSVVLAGGRNEQFF
TGCAGCGTTGTACTAGCGGGAGGTCGCAATGAGCAGTTCTTC
>NA|TRBJ2-1|TRBV12-3/TRBV12-4|NA
CASSLVTALKQFF
TGTGCCAGCAGTTTGGTGACCGCCCTTAAGCAGTTCTTC
>NA|TRBJ2-3|TRBV3-1|NA
CASSQDQRIDTQYF
TGTGCCAGCAGCCAAGATCAGCGGATAGATACGCAGTATTTT
>many|TRBJ2-2|TRBV5-1|NA
CASSSGTGELFF
TGCGCCAGCAGCAGCGGCACCGGGGAGCTGTTTTTT
>few|TRBJ2-3|TRBV12-3/TRBV12-4|NA
CASSAPRRHGTDTQYF
TGTGCCAGCAGTGCCCCTCGGAGGCACGGCACAGATACGCAGTATTTT
>few|TRBJ2-5|TRBV20-1|TRBD1
CSARAQGETQYF
TGCAGTGCACGGGCACAGGGGGAGACCCAGTACTTC
>NA|TRBJ2-1|TRBV6-5|NA
CASSYSIGRGNEQFF
TGTGCCAGCAGTTACTCGATCGGTCGGGGAAATGAGCAGTTCTTC
>few|TRBJ2-3|TRBV5-1|TRBD2
CASSSGLAGGSTDTQYF
TGCGCCAGCAGCTCCGGTCTAGCGGGGGGGAGCACAGATACGCAGTATTTT
>NA|TRBJ2-2|TRBV6-2/TRBV6-3|NA
CASSFGRYTGELFF
TGTGCCAGCAGTTTCGGACGGTACACCGGGGAGCTGTTTTTT
>few|TRBJ2-7|TRBV5-1|NA
CASSSRTMSYEQYF
TGCGCCAGCAGCTCAAGGACGATGTCCTACGAGCAGTACTTC
>NA|TRBJ2-6|TRBV27|NA
CASSPYRAGANVLTF
TGTGCCAGCAGTCCATACAGGGCTGGGGCCAACGTCCTGACTTTC
>few|TRBJ1-6|TRBV27|NA
CASSSQERGSPLHF
TGTGCCAGCAGTTCTCAGGAACGGGGCTCACCCCTCCACTTT
>few|TRBJ2-1|TRBV20-1|TRBD2
CSARGLAGDIYNEQFF
TGCAGTGCTAGAGGACTAGCGGGAGACATCTACAATGAGCAGTTCTTC
>NA|TRBJ2-1|TRBV4-1|NA
CASSQAAGGVLNEQFF
TGCGCCAGCAGCCAAGCCGCTGGCGGGGTACTCAATGAGCAGTTCTTC
>many|TRBJ1-2|TRBV2|TRBD1
CASTGGTGGGGYTF
TGTGCCAGCACCGGAGGGACAGGGGGAGGAGGCTACACCTTC
>many|TRBJ2-7|TRBV12-3/TRBV12-4|TRBD2
CASSPGVAGIYEQYF
TGTGCCAGCAGCCCGGGGGTAGCGGGAATCTACGAGCAGTACTTC
>few|TRBJ2-7|TRBV27|NA
CASSLIQNYEQYF
TGTGCCAGCAGTTTGATCCAAAACTACGAGCAGTACTTC
>few|TRBJ2-3|TRBV20-1|NA
CSARRQSSTDTQYF
TGCAGTGCTAGGAGACAGTCTAGCACAGATACGCAGTATTTT